This TCR beta chain was sequenced during a study of blood T cells in healthy people across ages. In regard to this clonotype: What it binds is not known.

A sample-barcoded 5' primer and a J-beta primer mix were used in a second PCR of about 7 to 11 cycles. One entry per CDR3 protein results from TCRdb running MiXCR on the 5' RACE reads. The sample shows about 1.1 million distinct CDR3 sequences, 35% to 45% of them seen only once. Study-wide points: Unknown donor CMV status possibly confounded expanded clonotype changes. It was held that diversity estimates obtained from one million T cells represented underestimates.

The specimen sequenced was blood. This TCR derives from a man aged 18 to 35 in good health.

In DNA, the CDR3 is TGTGCCAGCAGTGAGCGGGCCCGAGGGCTCGTCTTTGAAGCTTTCTTT. It yields the protein CASSERARGLVFEAFF. The V call is TRBV2, the J call TRBJ1-1; D is uncertain. The CDR3 runs 16 residues. Trimming took off 3 bases at V and 7 bases at J, with 21 bases between the two ends. Germline CDR1 reads SNHLY; CDR2 reads FYNNEI.